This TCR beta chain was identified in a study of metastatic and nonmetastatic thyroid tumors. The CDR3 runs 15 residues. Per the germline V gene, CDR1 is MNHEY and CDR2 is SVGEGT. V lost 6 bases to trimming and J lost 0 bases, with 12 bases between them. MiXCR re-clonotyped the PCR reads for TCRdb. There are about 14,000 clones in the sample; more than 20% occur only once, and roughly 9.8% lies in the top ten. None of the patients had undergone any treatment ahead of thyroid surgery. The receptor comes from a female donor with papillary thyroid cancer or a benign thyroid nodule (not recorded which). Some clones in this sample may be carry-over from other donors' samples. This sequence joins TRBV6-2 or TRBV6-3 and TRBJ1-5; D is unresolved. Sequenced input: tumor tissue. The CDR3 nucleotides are TGTGCCAGCAGAACTGCGGGATATAGCAATCAGCCCCAGCATTTT. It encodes CASRTAGYSNQPQHF.